The 8 T cell receptor beta chains in this list originate from one sample, sequenced in a study of blood T cell repertoires in COVID-19. The assay was immunoSEQ multiplex PCR, and TCRdb's table has in-frame clones only and misses some. The sample consists of 100,000 to 120,000 clones, roughly 80% of them appearing once. Sequencing was carried out using peripheral blood. These TCRs come from an older woman with acute or convalescent COVID-19.

A few counts support this clone. The rearrangement joins TRBV12-3 or TRBV12-4 to TRBJ2-2; D unresolved. The CDR3 is 11 amino acids. V shed 6 bases and J shed 7 bases, with 6 bases lying between them. The CDR3 bases are TGTGCCAGCAGCTATAGCGGGGAGCTGTTTTTT. Its translation is CASSYSGELFF.

The chain combines TRBV19 with TRBJ1-2, with a tentative D call TRBD1 (6 bases). CDR3 length: 15 amino acids. From germline, CDR1 is LNHDA and CDR2 SQIVND (reference sequence). The germline V and J ends were trimmed by 4 bases and 5 bases, with 17 bases remaining between them. In nucleotides, the CDR3 is TGTGCCAGTAGTAGGACAGCAGAACCTCTATATGGCTACACCTTC. The encoded protein is CASSRTAEPLYGYTF.

This chain links TRBV2 with TRBJ1-1; 7 positions agree with TRBD1. V was pared by 3 bases and J by 4 bases, with 8 bases of the junction left unmatched. Germline V gene data show CDR1 as SNHLY and CDR2 as FYNNEI. The CDR3 consists of 15 residues. This chain's CDR3 is CASSDPTGRSTEAFF. CDR3 coding DNA: TGTGCCAGCAGTGATCCGACAGGGAGGAGCACTGAAGCTTTCTTT.

The V call is TRBV27, the J call TRBJ2-5, with D possibly TRBD1 on 5 matching bases. CDR3 length equals 13 residues. V was shortened by 3 bases and J by 7 bases, with 12 bases between the two germline ends. CDR1 MNHEY and CDR2 SMNVEV come from the germline V gene (reference sequence). CDR3 sequence: CASSFDSVGTQYF. The CDR3 DNA reads TGTGCCAGCAGTTTTGACAGCGTGGGGACCCAGTACTTC.

The chain joins TRBV4-1 to TRBJ2-3; D is undetermined. Trimming left V 2 bases short and J 1 base short, with 10 bases between. The CDR3 is 15 residues long. CDR1 and CDR2 (germline): MGHRA, YSYEKL. The DNA of the CDR3 is TGCGCCAGCAGCCAAACGAGCCAGGGCACAGATACGCAGTATTTT. Residues: CASSQTSQGTDTQYF.

V usage is TRBV2 and J usage is TRBJ1-1; D not resolved. CDR1 is SNHLY, CDR2 FYNNEI, per germline. Trimming cost V 5 bases and J 4 bases, with 23 bases left between them. The CDR3 runs to 17 residues. CDR3 bases: TGTGCCAGCAGTCGCACCGGCGCACGGGAGGGCGGCACTGAAGCTTTCTTT. Translating gives CASSRTGAREGGTEAFF.

The table lists this clone with a count of one. The V and J genes are TRBV4-2 and TRBJ2-3; D is possibly TRBD1 (6 bases). V lost 0 bases to trimming and J lost 6 bases, with 13 bases between them. CDR1 and CDR2 (germline): LGHNA, YNFKEQ. The CDR3 runs 15 residues. Written as DNA, the CDR3 is TGTGCCAGCAGCCAAGATTTGGGGGCGGAGGATACGCAGTATTTT. Protein product: CASSQDLGAEDTQYF.

The CDR3 nucleotides are TGTGCCAGCAGCACTTGGGACAGCACCTACAATGAGCAGTTCTTC. This gives the protein CASSTWDSTYNEQFF. V and J are TRBV7-9 and TRBJ2-1, with 7 bases lining up with TRBD1. From germline, CDR1 is SEHNR and CDR2 FQNEAQ (reference sequence). V lost 5 bases and J lost 2; bases outside the gene matches: 6. The CDR3 runs to 15 residues.